The 11 T cell receptor beta chains listed next were all sequenced from one sample in a study of neurological immune-mediated disorders (dated 2019 in TCRdb). Libraries came from 5' RACE. Sequencing took place on an Illumina HiSeq 2500. The public sequencing data were trimmed at Q25 with fastp and processed into clonotypes with MiXCR by TCRdb, which kept only in-frame beta chains. Rows merge per CDR3 protein into single entries with the most common DNA and genes. The sample data list 60,000 to 75,000 distinct CDR3 sequences, and roughly 9.7% of these were observed just once. Around 13% of the sample comes from the top ten. The time point label here, explained by the study, means: longitudinal time-point 2. The sample taken for sequencing was PBMCs. The receptors come from a man aged 25 to 40 in good health.

This clonotype was observed at least ten times. The V gene is TRBV7-2, the J gene TRBJ2-5; D unresolved. The CDR3 covers 14 residues. Germline V gene data show CDR1 as SGHTA and CDR2 as FQGNSA. Trimming shortened V by 6 bases and J by 4 bases, and 15 bases separated the two germline ends. CDR3 DNA sequence: TGTGCCAGCAGTTCGGACGTTTCACGAGAGACCCAGTACTTC. Residues: CASSSDVSRETQYF.

This clonotype was observed at least ten times. The CDR3 is CASSLSSGTGQYGYTF. The CDR3 DNA reads TGTGCCAGCAGTTTATCCTCCGGGACAGGACAATATGGCTACACCTTC. The chain links TRBV27 to TRBJ1-2; 8 bases map to TRBD1. This CDR3 region has 16 residues. From germline, CDR1 is MNHEY and CDR2 SMNVEV (reference sequence). The V segment lost 0 bases and the J segment 5 bases; nucleotides outside the gene matches: 8.

This clonotype has ten or more counts. The chain links TRBV6-6 to TRBJ1-2, with unresolved D. The CDR3 covers 14 residues. V lost 3 bases and J lost 2, with 10 bases in between. CDR1 MNHNY and CDR2 SVGAGI come from the germline V gene (reference sequence). CDR3 DNA: TGTGCCAGCAGTTATGTTTCGGGAAACTATGGCTACACCTTC. This encodes CASSYVSGNYGYTF.

This clonotype was recorded many times. The chain employs TRBV5-1 and TRBJ2-3, with D maybe TRBD2 (7 bases). V was shortened by 0 bases and J by 3 bases, with 17 bases between the two germline ends. This CDR3 is built from 17 residues. CDR1 is SGHRS and CDR2 is YFSETQ in the germline V gene. CDR3 bases: TGCGCCAGCAGCTTGGAAGGGGGAGGGCCGGTAACAGATACGCAGTATTTT. It codes for CASSLEGGGPVTDTQYF.

This clonotype was seen repeatedly, ten times or more. CDR3 amino acids: CASSWAVAGAASTDTQYF. As DNA, the CDR3 is TGCGCCAGCAGTTGGGCAGTAGCGGGAGCCGCTAGCACAGATACGCAGTATTTT. The genes are TRBV5-1 and TRBJ2-3, with 9 nucleotides matching TRBD2. The V gene end was trimmed by 5 bases and the J gene end by 0 bases; junction bases not matched to a gene: 13. In germline, CDR1 is SGHRS, CDR2 YFSETQ. This CDR3 has 18 residues.

This clonotype was picked up one time. The chain recombines TRBV27 with TRBJ1-1, with 8 bases identical to TRBD1. The V segment lost 7 bases and the J segment 3 bases; nucleotides outside the gene matches: 10. This CDR3 has 15 amino acids. Germline V lookup: CDR1 MNHEY, CDR2 SMNVEV (reference sequence). The CDR3, as DNA: TGTGCCAGCACACAAAGGGGCAGGGGGCACACTGAAGCTTTCTTT. Its protein product is CASTQRGRGHTEAFF.

The sample holds many counts of this clonotype. The chain is built from TRBV15 and TRBJ2-2; 9 positions agree with TRBD1. V lost 1 base, J lost 4 bases, and 7 bases stayed unmatched. The length of the CDR3 is 17 residues. Germline V gives CDR1 LNHNV, CDR2 YYDKDF (reference sequence). The CDR3 protein is CATSRGPVDRGTGELFF. DNA for the CDR3: TGTGCCACCAGCAGAGGGCCAGTGGACAGGGGCACCGGGGAGCTGTTTTTT.

Worth noting for this clonotype: Since a much larger clone is just one base distant, this may be a read error. This chain joins TRBV9 and TRBJ2-2, with D unresolved. CDR3 size: 15 residues. The V and J ends lost 0 bases and 4 bases respectively, with 10 bases between them. Germline V lookup: CDR1 SGDLS, CDR2 YYNGEE. As DNA, the CDR3 is TGTGCCAGCAGCGTAGTAAGCCACAGCACCGGGGAGCTGTTTTTT. It encodes CASSVVSHSTGELFF.

This clonotype has ten or more counts. The J gene is TRBJ1-3, the V gene TRBV10-3; D unresolved. The germline CDR1 and CDR2 sequences are ENHRY and SYGVKD. The CDR3 runs to 16 residues. The V and J ends lost 2 bases and 8 bases respectively, with 19 bases between them. This CDR3 is CAISELWAAGGDTIYF. The CDR3 nucleotides are TGTGCCATCAGTGAGCTTTGGGCGGCGGGAGGTGACACCATATATTTT.

The J gene is TRBJ2-3, the V gene TRBV29-1, with 7 bases fitting TRBD2. The J segment lost 3 bases and the V segment lost 2 bases, leaving 2 bases of the junction unmatched. The CDR3 has 13 amino acids. The germline V gene encodes CDR1 SQVTM and CDR2 ANQGSEA. CDR3 sequence: CSVEMGGTDTQYF. CDR3 nucleotide sequence: TGCAGCGTTGAAATGGGGGGGACAGATACGCAGTATTTT.

This clonotype showed up many times. The V and J genes are TRBV12-3 or TRBV12-4 and TRBJ1-2; TRBD1 aligns across 8 bases. CDR3 length: 13 residues. Losses at the gene ends were 5 bases for V and 4 bases for J; bases not matched to a gene: 3. CDR3 bases: TGTGCCAGCAGTCTGGACAGGGTCTATGGCTACACCTTC. Translation gives CASSLDRVYGYTF.